This T cell receptor beta chain was captured in a study of shared clonotypes between healthy human individuals. Study results and caveats: Only blood was sampled, and tissue TCR repertoires likely differ from blood ones. Clonotype sharing among donors was expected to depend on sequencing depth.

Comment on this clone: Its antigen is currently unknown.

Running of the assay took place at deep level. The repertoire was sequenced with immunoSEQ multiplex PCR; TCRdb's copy has only in-frame clones and lacks some. The sample lists nearly 1,000,000 clones; around 80% were seen once. This CDR3 is 17 amino acids long. The V gene's germline CDR1 is SEHNR and CDR2 FQNEAQ (reference sequence). V lost 3 bases, J lost 6 bases, and 10 bases stayed unmatched. The sample consisted of memory CD4+ T cells sorted from blood. Documented subset: CD45RA-negative fraction. This TCR came from a man younger than 35 in good health. The rearrangement uses TRBV7-9 and TRBJ2-1; 11 bases map to TRBD2. The CDR3, as DNA: TGTGCCAGCAGCTTGAAAGCGCGGACTAGCGGGTTCAATGAGCAGTTCTTC. It encodes CASSLKARTSGFNEQFF.